This T cell receptor beta chain was obtained from a study of T cell responses to AZD1222 COVID-19 vaccine. The method was immunoSEQ multiplex PCR; TCRdb's version includes in-frame clones alone and lacks a portion of them. The sample consists of about 89,000 clones, just over 90% of them appearing once. Study outcomes and limitations: All repertoire sampling was performed exclusively after the peak T cell response. Vaccine-associated CD4 TCRs spanned spike, dominant at 160-218 and 743-854.

Of note for this clone: Antigen specificity is unknown. Germline and junction disagree at one end, which may indicate a read error.

This receptor was obtained from an adult who received the AZD1222 COVID-19 vaccine. The material was peripheral blood, obtained 28 days after the second AZD1222 dose.

The CDR3 spells CSGEVSAGTGELFF. The CDR3, as DNA: TGCAGCGGTGAAGTCTCAGCGGGGACCGGGGAGCTGTTTTTT. The rearrangement joins TRBV29-1 to TRBJ2-2, with 7 bases identical to TRBD2. Germline lookup yields CDR1 SQVTM and CDR2 ANQGSEA. The CDR3 length is 14 residues.